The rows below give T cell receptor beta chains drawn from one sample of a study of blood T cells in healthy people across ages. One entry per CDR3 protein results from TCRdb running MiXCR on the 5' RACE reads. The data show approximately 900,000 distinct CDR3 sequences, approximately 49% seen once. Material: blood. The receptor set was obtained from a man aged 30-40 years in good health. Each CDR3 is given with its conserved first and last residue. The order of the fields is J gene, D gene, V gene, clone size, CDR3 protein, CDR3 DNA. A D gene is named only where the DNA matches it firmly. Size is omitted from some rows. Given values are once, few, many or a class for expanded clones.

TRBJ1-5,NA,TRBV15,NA,CATSRDLDQPQHF,TGTGCCACCAGCAGAGATCTCGATCAGCCCCAGCATTTT
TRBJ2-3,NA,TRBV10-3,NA,CAISEWSTDTQYF,TGTGCCATCAGTGAGTGGAGCACAGATACGCAGTATTTT
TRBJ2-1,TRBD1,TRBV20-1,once,CSAGQRPYYNEQFF,TGCAGTGCGGGACAGAGGCCTTACTACAATGAGCAGTTCTTC
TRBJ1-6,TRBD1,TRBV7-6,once,CASSKTGDSSYNSPLHF,TGTGCCAGCAGCAAAACAGGGGACAGCTCCTATAATTCACCCCTCCACTTT
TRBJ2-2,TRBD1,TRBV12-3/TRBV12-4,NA,CASSSRTGVTGELFF,TGTGCCAGCAGTTCTCGGACAGGGGTCACCGGGGAGCTGTTTTTT
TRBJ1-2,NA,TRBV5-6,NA,CASSSSREFRNYGYTF,TGTGCCAGCAGCTCAAGCCGGGAGTTTAGGAACTATGGCTACACCTTC
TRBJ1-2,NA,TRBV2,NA,CASSEGQLYGYTF,TGTGCCAGCAGTGAAGGACAGCTTTATGGCTACACCTTC
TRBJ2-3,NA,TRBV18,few,CASSPRGVGTDTQYF,TGTGCCAGCTCACCCCGGGGAGTTGGCACAGATACGCAGTATTTT
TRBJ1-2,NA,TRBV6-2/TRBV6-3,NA,CASSYSPTPYGYTF,TGTGCCAGCAGTTACTCGCCGACCCCCTATGGCTACACCTTC
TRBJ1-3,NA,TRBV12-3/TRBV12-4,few,CASSRSGANSAIYF,TGTGCCAGCAGTCGATCCGGGGCCAACTCAGCCATATATTTT
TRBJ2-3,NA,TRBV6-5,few,CATFEDTQYF,TGTGCCACGTTTGAGGATACGCAGTATTTT
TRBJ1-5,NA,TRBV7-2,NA,CASSANHNQPQHF,TGTGCCAGCAGTGCCAACCATAATCAGCCCCAGCATTTT
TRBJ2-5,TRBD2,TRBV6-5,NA,CASSPPPSGKETQYF,TGTGCCAGCAGCCCCCCTCCTAGCGGAAAAGAGACCCAGTACTTC
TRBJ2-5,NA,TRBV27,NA,CASSLYGAVQETQYF,TGTGCCAGCAGTTTATACGGAGCTGTGCAAGAGACCCAGTACTTC
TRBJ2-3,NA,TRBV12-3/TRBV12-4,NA,CASSNPTVGADTQYF,TGTGCCAGCAGTAACCCCACCGTTGGCGCAGATACGCAGTATTTT
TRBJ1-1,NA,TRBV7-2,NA,CASSSQKGTEAFF,TGTGCCAGCAGCTCCCAGAAAGGCACTGAAGCTTTCTTT
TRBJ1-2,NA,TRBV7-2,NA,CASSLRQIKGYTF,TGTGCCAGCAGCTTAAGACAGATAAAAGGCTACACCTTC
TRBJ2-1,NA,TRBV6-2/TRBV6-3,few,CASIRTRSSYNEQFF,TGTGCCAGCATTCGGACCCGGAGCTCCTACAATGAGCAGTTCTTC
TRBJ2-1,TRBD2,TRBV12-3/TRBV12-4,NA,CASSPGLAGGLENEQFF,TGTGCCAGCAGTCCCGGACTAGCGGGGGGTCTTGAGAATGAGCAGTTCTTC
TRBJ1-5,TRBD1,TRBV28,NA,CASSSDRGRAPQHF,TGTGCCAGCAGTTCCGACAGGGGAAGGGCGCCCCAGCATTTT
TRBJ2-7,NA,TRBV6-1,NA,CASRRTVAYEQYF,TGTGCCAGCAGGCGGACAGTAGCCTACGAGCAGTACTTC
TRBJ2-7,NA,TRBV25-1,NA,CASSESTMTGRYEQYF,TGTGCCAGCAGTGAATCCACGATGACAGGGAGGTACGAGCAGTACTTC
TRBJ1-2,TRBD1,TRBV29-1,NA,CSSTGTGELGYTF,TGCAGCTCAACCGGGACAGGCGAACTTGGCTACACCTTC
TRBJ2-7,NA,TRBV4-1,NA,CASSQDPQSSYEQYF,TGCGCCAGCAGCCAAGATCCCCAGAGCTCCTACGAGCAGTACTTC
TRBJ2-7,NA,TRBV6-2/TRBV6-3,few,CASSRDGNYEQYF,TGTGCCAGCAGTCGGGACGGCAATTACGAGCAGTACTTC
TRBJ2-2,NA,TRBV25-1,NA,CASSEREVNTGELFF,TGTGCCAGCAGTGAAAGGGAGGTAAACACCGGGGAGCTGTTTTTT